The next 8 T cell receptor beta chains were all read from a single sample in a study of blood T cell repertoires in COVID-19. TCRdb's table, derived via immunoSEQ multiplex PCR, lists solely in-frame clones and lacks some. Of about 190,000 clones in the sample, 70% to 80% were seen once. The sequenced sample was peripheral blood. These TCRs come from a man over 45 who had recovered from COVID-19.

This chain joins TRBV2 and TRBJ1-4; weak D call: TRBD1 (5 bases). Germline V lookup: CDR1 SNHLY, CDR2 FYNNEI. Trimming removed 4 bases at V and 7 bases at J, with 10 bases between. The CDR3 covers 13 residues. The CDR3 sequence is CASSGQGSEKLFF. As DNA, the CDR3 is TGTGCCAGCAGTGGGCAGGGAAGTGAAAAACTGTTTTTT.

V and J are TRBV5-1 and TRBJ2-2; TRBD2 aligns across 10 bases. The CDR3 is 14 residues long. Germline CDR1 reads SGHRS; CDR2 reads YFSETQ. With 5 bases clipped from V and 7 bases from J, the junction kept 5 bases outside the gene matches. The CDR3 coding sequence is TGCGCCAGCAGAGGGACTAGCGAGGACGGGGAGCTGTTTTTT. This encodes CASRGTSEDGELFF.

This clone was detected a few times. The CDR3 sequence: CASSLVSGGFSYEQYF. CDR3 nucleotide sequence: TGTGCCAGCAGCTTGGTTTCTGGAGGGTTTTCCTACGAGCAGTACTTC. The V gene is TRBV7-6, the J gene TRBJ2-7; D is perhaps TRBD2 (6 bases). The CDR3 length is 16 residues. CDR1 and CDR2 (germline): SGHVS, FNYEAQ. V gave up 3 bases and J gave up 1 base, with 16 bases separating them.

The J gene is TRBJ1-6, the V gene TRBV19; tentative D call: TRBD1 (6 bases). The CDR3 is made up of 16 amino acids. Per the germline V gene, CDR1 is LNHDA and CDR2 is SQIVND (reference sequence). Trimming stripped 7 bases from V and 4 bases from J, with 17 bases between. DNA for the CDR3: TGTGCCAGTACCTCGGATCGGACAGCTTATAATTCACCCCTCCACTTT. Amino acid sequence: CASTSDRTAYNSPLHF.

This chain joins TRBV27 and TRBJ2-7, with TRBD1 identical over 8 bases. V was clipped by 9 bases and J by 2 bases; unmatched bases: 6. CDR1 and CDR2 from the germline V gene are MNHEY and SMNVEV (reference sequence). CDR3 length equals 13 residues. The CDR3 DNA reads TGTGCCAGTTCCAGGGGGCAGGCCTACGAGCAGTACTTC. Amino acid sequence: CASSRGQAYEQYF.

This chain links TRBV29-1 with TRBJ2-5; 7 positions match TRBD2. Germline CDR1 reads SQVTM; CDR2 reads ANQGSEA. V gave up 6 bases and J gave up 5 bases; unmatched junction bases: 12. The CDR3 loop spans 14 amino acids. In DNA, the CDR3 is TGCAGCGTGATCGTGACGGGGGGACGGGAGACCCAGTACTTC. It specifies CSVIVTGGRETQYF.

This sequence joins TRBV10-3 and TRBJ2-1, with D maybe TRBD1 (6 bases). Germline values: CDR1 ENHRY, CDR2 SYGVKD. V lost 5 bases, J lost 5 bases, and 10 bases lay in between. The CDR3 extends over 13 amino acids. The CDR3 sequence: CAISSGHHNEQFF. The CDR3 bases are TGTGCCATCAGTTCGGGACACCACAATGAGCAGTTCTTC.

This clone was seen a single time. CDR3 protein: CASSVGRGTYNEQFF. CDR3 coding DNA: TGTGCCAGCAGCGTAGGGCGCGGCACCTACAATGAGCAGTTCTTC. The V and J genes are TRBV9 and TRBJ2-1; D is unresolved. The CDR3 has 15 residues. V was shortened by 0 bases and J by 2 bases, with 9 bases between the two germline ends. Germline CDR1 and CDR2: SGDLS and YYNGEE.